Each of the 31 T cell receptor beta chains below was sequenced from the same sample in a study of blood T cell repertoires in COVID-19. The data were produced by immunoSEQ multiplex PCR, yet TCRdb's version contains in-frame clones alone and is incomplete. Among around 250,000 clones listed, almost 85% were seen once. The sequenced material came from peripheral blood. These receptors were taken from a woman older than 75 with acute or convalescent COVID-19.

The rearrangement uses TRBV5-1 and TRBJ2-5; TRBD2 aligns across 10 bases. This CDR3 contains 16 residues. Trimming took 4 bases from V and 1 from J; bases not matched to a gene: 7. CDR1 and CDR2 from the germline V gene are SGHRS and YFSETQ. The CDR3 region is CASSLQQRGGQETQYF. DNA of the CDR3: TGCGCCAGCAGCCTCCAACAGCGGGGGGGCCAAGAGACCCAGTACTTC.

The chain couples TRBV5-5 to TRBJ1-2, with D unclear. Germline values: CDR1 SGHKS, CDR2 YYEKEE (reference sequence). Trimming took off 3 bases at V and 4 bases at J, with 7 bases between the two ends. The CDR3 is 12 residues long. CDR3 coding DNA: TGTGCCAGCAGCTCGTTGAGCTATGGCTACACCTTC. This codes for CASSSLSYGYTF.

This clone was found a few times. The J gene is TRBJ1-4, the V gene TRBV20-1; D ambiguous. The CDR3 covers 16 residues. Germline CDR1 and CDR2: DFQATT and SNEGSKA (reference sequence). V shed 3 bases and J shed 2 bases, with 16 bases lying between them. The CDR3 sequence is CSASVGRPGTNEKLFF. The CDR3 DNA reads TGCAGTGCTAGTGTGGGCAGGCCGGGGACTAATGAAAAACTGTTTTTT.

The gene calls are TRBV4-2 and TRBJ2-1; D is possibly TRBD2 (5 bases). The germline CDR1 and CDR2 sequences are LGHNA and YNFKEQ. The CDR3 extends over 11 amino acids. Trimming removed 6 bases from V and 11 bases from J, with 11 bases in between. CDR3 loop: CASRAETQQFF. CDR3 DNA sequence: TGTGCCAGCAGAGCGGAGACCCAGCAGTTCTTC.

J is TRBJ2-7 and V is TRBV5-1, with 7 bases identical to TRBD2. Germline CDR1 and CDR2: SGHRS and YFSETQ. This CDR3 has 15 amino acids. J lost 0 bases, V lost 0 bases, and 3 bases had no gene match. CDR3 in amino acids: CASSLGSGYSYEQYF. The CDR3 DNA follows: TGCGCCAGCAGCTTGGGTAGCGGGTACTCCTACGAGCAGTACTTC.

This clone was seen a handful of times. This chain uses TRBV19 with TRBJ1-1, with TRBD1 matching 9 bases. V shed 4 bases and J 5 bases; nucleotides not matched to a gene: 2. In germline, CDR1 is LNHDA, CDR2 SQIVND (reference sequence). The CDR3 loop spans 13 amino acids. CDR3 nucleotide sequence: TGTGCCAGTAGTAGGGACAGGGAAACTGAAGCTTTCTTT. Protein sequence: CASSRDRETEAFF.

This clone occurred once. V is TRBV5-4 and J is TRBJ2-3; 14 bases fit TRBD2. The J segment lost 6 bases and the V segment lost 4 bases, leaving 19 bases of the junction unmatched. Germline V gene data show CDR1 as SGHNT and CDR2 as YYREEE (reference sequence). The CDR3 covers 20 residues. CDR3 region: CASSPVGLAGGRQVSDTQYF. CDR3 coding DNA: TGTGCCAGCAGCCCAGTAGGACTAGCGGGGGGCCGACAGGTGTCTGATACGCAGTATTTT.

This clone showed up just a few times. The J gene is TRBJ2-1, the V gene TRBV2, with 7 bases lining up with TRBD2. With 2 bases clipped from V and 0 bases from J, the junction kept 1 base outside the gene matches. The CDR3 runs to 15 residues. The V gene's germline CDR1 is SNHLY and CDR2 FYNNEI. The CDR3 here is CASSELADSYNEQFF. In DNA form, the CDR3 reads TGTGCCAGCAGTGAACTAGCGGACTCCTACAATGAGCAGTTCTTC. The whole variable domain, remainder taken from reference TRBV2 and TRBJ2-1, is EPEVTQTPSHQVTQMGQEVILRCVPISNHLYFYWYRQILGQKVEFLVSFYNNEISEKSEIFDDQFSVERPDGSNFTLKIRSTKLEDSAMYFCASSELADSYNEQFFGPGTRLTVL.

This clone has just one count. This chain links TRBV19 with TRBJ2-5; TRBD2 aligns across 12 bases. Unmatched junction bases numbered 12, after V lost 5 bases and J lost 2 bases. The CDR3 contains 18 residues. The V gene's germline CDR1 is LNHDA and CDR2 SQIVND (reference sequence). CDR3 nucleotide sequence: TGTGCCAGTAGTTACCGACTAGCGGGAGTGGGGTTGCAAGAGACCCAGTACTTC. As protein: CASSYRLAGVGLQETQYF.

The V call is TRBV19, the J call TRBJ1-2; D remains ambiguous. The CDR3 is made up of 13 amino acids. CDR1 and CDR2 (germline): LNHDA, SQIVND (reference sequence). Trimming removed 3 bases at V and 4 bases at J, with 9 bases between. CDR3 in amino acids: CASSIPSFYGYTF. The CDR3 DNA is TGTGCCAGTAGTATCCCCTCTTTCTATGGCTACACCTTC.

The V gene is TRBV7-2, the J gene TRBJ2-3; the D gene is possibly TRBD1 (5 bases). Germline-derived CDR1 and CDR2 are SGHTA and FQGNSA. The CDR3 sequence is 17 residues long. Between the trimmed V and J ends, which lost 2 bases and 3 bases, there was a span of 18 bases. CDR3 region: CASSLTGSGRRTDTQYF. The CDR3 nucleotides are TGTGCCAGCAGCTTAACTGGGTCAGGGCGTCGGACAGATACGCAGTATTTT.

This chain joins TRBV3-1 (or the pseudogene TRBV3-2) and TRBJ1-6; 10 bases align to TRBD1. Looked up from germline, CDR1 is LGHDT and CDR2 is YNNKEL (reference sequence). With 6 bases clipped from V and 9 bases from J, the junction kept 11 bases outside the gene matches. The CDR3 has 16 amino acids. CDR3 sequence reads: CASSPRGQGILSPLHF. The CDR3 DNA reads TGTGCCAGCAGTCCCCGGGGACAGGGGATCCTTTCACCCCTCCACTTT.

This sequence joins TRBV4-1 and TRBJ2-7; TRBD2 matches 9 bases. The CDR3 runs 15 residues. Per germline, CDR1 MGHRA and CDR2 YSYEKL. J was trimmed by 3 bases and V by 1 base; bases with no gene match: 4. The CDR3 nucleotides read TGCGCCAGCAGCCAAGTAGCGGGGGCCGACTACGAGCAGTACTTC. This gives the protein CASSQVAGADYEQYF.

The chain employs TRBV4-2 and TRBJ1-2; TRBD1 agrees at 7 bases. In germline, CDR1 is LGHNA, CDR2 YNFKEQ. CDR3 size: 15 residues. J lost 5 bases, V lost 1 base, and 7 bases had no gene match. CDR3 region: CASSQVSGQDYGYTF. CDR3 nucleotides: TGTGCCAGCAGCCAAGTATCCGGACAGGATTATGGCTACACCTTC.

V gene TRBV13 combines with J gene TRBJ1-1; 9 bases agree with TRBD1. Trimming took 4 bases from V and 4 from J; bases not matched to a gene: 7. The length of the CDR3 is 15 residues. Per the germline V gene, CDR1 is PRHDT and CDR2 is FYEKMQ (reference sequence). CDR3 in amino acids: CASSSTGGLATEAFF. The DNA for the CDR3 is TGTGCCAGCAGCTCGACAGGGGGTCTGGCCACTGAAGCTTTCTTT.

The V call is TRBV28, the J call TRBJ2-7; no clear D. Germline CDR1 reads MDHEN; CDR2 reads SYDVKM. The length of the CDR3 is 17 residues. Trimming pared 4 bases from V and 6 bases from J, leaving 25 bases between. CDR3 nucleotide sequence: TGTGCCAGCAGTTCCTCTTCGACACGAACCTATGGCAGCGAGCAGTACTTC. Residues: CASSSSSTRTYGSEQYF. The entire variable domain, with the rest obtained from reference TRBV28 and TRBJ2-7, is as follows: DVKVTQSSRYLVKRTGEKVFLECVQDMDHENMFWYRQDPGLGLRLIYFSYDVKMKEKGDIPEGYSVSREKKERFSLILESASTNQTSMYLCASSSSSTRTYGSEQYFGPGTRLTVT.

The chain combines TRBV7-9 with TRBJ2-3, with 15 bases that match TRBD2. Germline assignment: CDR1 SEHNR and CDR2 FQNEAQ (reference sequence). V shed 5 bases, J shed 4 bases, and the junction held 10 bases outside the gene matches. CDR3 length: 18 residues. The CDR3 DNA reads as TGTGCCAGCAGCACCGGGACTAGCGGGGGGAGGTTCGCAGATACGCAGTATTTT. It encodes CASSTGTSGGRFADTQYF. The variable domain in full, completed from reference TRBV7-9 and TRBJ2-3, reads DTGVSQNPRHKITKRGQNVTFRCDPISEHNRLYWYRQTLGQGPEFLTYFQNEAQLEKSRLLSDRFSAERPKGSFSTLEIQRTEQGDSAMYLCASSTGTSGGRFADTQYFGPGTRLTVL.

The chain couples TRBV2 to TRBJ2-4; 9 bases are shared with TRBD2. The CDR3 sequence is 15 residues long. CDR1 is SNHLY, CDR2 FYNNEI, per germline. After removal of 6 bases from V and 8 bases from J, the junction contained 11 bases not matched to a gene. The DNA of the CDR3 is TGTGCCAGCAGACAACTTAGCGGGAGCGAGGACATTCAGTACTTC. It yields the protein CASRQLSGSEDIQYF.

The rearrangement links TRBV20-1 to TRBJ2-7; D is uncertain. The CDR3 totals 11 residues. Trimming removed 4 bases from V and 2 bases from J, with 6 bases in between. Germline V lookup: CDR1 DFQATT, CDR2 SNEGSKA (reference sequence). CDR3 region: CSATQTYEQYF. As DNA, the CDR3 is TGCAGTGCTACCCAGACCTACGAGCAGTACTTC.

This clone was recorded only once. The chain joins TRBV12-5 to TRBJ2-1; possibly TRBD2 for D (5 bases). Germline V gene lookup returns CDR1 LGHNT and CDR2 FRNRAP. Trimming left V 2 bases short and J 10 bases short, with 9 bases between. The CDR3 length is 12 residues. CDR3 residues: CASGLTRGEQFF. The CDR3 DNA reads TGTGCTAGTGGTTTGACCCGAGGGGAGCAGTTCTTC.

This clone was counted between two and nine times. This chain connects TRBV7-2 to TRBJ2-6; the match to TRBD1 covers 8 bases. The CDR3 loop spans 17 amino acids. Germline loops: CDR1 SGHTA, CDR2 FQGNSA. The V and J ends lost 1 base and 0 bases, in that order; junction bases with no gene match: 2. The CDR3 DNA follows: TGTGCCAGCAGCTTAGGAGGACAGGGCTCTGGGGCCAACGTCCTGACTTTC. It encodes CASSLGGQGSGANVLTF.

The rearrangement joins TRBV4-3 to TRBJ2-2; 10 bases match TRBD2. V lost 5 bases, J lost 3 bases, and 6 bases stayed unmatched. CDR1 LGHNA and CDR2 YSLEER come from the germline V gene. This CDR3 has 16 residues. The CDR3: CASSSRTSGDTGELFF. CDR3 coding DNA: TGCGCCAGCAGCTCCCGGACTAGCGGAGACACCGGGGAGCTGTTTTTT.

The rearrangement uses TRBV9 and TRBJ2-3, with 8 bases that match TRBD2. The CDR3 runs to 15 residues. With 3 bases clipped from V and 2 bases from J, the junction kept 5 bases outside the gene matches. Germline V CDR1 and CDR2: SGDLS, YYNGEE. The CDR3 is CASSAGLDTTDTQYF. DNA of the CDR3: TGTGCCAGCAGCGCGGGACTAGACACCACAGATACGCAGTATTTT.

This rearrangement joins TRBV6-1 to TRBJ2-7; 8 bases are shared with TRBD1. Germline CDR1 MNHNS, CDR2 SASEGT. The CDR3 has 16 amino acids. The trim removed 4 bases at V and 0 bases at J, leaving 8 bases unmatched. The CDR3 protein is CASSGQGASTSYEQYF. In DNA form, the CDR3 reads TGTGCCAGCAGTGGCCAGGGGGCATCGACCTCCTACGAGCAGTACTTC.

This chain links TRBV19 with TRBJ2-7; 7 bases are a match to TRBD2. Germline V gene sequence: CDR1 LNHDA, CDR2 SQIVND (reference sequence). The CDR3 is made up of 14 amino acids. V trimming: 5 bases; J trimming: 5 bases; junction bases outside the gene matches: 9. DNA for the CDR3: TGTGCCAGTAGTCCGGGACGGGGGGTCCACGAGCAGTACTTC. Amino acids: CASSPGRGVHEQYF.

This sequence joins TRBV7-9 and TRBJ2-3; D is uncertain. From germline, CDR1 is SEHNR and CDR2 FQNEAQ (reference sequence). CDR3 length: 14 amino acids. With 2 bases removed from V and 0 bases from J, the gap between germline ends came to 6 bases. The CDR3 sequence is CASSLRSSTDTQYF. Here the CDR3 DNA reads TGTGCCAGCAGCTTACGCAGTAGCACAGATACGCAGTATTTT.

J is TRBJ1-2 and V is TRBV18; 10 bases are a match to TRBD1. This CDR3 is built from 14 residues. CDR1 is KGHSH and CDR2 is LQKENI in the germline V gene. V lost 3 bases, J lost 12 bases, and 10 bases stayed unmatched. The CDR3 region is CASSPGTGDQIHTF. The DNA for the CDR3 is TGTGCCAGCTCACCGGGGACAGGGGATCAAATTCACACCTTC.

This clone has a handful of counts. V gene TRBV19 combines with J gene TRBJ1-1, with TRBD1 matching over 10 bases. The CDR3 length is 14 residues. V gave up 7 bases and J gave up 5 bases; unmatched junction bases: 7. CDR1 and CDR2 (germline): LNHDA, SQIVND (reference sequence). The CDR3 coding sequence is TGTGCCAGTACTACGACAGGGGGCCGTACTGAAGCTTTCTTT. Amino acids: CASTTTGGRTEAFF.

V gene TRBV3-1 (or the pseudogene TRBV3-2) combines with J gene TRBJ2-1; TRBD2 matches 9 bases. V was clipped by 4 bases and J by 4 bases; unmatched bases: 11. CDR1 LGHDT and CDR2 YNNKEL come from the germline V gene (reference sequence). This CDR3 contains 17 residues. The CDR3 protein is CASSLPWREGGYNEQFF. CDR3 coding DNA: TGTGCCAGCAGCCTCCCATGGCGGGAGGGTGGATACAATGAGCAGTTCTTC.

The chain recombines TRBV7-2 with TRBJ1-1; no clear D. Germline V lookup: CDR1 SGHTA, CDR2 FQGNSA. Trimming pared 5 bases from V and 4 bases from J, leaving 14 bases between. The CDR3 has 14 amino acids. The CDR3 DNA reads TGTGCCAGCAGCCTGGACTGGCACCGCACTGAAGCTTTCTTT. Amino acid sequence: CASSLDWHRTEAFF.

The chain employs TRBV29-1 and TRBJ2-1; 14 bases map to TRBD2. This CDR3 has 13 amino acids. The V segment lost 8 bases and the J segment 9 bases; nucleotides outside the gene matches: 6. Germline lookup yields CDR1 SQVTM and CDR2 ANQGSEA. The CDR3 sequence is CSSVGLAGGEQFF. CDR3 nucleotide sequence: TGCAGCTCAGTCGGACTAGCGGGAGGTGAGCAGTTCTTC.